This T cell receptor beta chain originates from a study of OX40 agonist ivuxolimab in advanced cancers. Study-level information: Ivuxolimab was administered intravenously to patients at 0.01 to 10 mg/kg every 2 weeks. Males comprised about 78% of the group, whose mean age was roughly 64 years (range roughly 20 to 90). Patients with prior anti-PD-1, anti-PD-L1 or anti-CTLA-4 therapy were eligible; roughly 40% had some.

Points from the study as a whole: At 0.1 to 3.0 mg/kg and by week 6, CD4+ and CD8+ T cells in the blood had expanded clonally.

On this clone: The antigen is unknown.

Data came from immunoSEQ multiplex PCR; TCRdb stores just in-frame clones and leaves some out. Here the sample spans roughly 26,000 clones, roughly 86% being singletons. The starting material was CD4+ or CD8+ T cells sorted from blood, obtained in a trial of the OX40 agonist ivuxolimab. The receptor was isolated from an adult with an advanced solid tumor such as melanoma, head and neck, liver or kidney cancer.

The CDR3 sequence: CASSLAGGGYTGELFF. For the CDR3, the DNA is TGTGCCAGCAGTTTGGCGGGAGGGGGGTACACCGGGGAGCTGTTTTTT. The J gene is TRBJ2-2, the V gene TRBV27; 9 bases match TRBD2. V shed 3 bases, J shed 3 bases, and the junction held 5 bases outside the gene matches. CDR1 MNHEY and CDR2 SMNVEV come from the germline V gene (reference sequence). This CDR3 contains 16 residues.